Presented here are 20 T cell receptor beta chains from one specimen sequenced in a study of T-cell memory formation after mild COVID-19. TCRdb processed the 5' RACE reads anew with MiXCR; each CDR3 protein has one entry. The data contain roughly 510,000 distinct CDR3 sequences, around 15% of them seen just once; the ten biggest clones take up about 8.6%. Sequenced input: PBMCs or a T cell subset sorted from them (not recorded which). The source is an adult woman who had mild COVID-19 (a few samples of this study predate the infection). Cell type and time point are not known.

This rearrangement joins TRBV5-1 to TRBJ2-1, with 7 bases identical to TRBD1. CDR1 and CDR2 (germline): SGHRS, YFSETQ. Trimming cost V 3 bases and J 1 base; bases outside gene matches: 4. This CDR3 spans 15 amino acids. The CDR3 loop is CASSSRQGSYNEQFF. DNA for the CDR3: TGCGCCAGCAGCTCCAGACAGGGTTCCTACAATGAGCAGTTCTTC.

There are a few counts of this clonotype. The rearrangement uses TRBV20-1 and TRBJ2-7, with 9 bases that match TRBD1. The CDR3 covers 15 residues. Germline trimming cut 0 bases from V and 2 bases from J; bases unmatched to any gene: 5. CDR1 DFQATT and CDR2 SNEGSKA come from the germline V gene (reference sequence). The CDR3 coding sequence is TGCAGTGCTAGAGATACAGGGGGCGAAACCTACGAGCAGTACTTC. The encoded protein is CSARDTGGETYEQYF.

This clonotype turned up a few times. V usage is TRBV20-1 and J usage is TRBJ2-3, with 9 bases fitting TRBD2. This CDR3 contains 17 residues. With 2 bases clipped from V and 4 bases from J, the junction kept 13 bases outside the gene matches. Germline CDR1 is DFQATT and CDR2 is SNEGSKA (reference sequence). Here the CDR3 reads CSARFPSGGRGADTQYF. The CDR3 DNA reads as TGCAGTGCTAGATTCCCTTCCGGCGGGAGGGGTGCAGATACGCAGTATTTT.

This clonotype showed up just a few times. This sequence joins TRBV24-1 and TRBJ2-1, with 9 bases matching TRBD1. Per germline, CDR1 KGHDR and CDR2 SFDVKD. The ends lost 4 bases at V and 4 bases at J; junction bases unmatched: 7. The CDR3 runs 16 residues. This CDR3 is CATSDQDRGLYNEQFF. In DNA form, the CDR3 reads TGTGCCACCAGTGACCAGGACAGGGGACTATACAATGAGCAGTTCTTC.

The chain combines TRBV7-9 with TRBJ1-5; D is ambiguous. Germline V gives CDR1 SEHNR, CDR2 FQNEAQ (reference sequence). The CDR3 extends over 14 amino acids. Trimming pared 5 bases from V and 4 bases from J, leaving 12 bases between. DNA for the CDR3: TGTGCCAGCAGCACCGGGCCGGGGAATCAGCCCCAGCATTTT. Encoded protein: CASSTGPGNQPQHF.

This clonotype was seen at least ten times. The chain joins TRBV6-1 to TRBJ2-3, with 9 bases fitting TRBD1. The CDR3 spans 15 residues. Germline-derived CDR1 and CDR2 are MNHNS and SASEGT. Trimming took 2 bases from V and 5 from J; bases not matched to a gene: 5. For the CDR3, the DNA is TGTGCCAGCAGTGAACGGACAGGGGAGGGAGATACGCAGTATTTT. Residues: CASSERTGEGDTQYF.

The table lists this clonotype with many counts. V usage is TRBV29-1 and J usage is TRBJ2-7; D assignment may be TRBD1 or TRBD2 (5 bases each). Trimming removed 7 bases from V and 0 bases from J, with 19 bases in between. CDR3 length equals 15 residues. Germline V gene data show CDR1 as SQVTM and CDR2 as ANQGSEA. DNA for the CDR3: TGCAGCGCCCTGGCAGGGAGTTACGGCTCCTACGAGCAGTACTTC. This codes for CSALAGSYGSYEQYF.

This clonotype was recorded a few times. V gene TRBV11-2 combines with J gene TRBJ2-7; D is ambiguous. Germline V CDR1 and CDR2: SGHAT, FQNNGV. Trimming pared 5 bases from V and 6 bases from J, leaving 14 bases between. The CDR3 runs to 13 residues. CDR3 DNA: TGTGCCAGCAGCCATGTCCGCCGGTCCGAGCAGTACTTC. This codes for CASSHVRRSEQYF.

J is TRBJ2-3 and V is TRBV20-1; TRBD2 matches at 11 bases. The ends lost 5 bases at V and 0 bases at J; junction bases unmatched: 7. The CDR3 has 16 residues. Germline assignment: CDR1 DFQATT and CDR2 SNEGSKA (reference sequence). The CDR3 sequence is CSASSGGRLSTDTQYF. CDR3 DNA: TGCAGTGCTTCTAGCGGGGGGCGACTCAGCACAGATACGCAGTATTTT.

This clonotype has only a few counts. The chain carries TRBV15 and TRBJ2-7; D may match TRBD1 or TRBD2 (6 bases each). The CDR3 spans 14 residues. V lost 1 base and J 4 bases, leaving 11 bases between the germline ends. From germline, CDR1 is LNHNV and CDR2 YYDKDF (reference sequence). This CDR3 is CATSRGGADYEQYF. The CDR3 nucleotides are TGTGCCACCAGCAGAGGGGGGGCGGATTACGAGCAGTACTTC. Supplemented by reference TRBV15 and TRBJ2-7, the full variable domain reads DAMVIQNPRYQVTQFGKPVTLSCSQTLNHNVMYWYQQKSSQAPKLLFHYYDKDFNNEADTPDNFQSRRPNTSFCFLDIRSPGLGDTAMYLCATSRGGADYEQYFGPGTRLTVT.

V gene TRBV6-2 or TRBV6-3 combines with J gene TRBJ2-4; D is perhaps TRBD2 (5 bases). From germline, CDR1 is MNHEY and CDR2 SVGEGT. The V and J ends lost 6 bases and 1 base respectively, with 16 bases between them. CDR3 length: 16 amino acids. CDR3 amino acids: CASSPAPSFAKNIQYF. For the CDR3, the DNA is TGTGCCAGCAGCCCAGCGCCTAGCTTCGCCAAAAACATTCAGTACTTC.

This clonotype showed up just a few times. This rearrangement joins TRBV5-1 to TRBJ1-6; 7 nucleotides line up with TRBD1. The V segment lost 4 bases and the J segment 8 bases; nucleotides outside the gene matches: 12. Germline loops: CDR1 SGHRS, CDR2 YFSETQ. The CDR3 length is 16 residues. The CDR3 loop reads CASSQGVARGDSPLHF. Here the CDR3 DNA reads TGCGCCAGCAGCCAAGGTGTCGCCAGGGGGGATTCACCCCTCCACTTT.

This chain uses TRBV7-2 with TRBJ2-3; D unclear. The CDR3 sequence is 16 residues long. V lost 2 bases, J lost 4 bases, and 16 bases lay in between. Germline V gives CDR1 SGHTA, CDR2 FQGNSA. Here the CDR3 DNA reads TGTGCCAGCAGCTTAACCACGGCGGCGCGCGCAGATACGCAGTATTTT. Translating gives CASSLTTAARADTQYF.

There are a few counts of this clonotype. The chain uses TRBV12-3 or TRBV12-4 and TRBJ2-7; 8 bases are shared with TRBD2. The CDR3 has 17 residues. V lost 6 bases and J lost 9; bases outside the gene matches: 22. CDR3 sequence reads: CASSPVGSGIGDGVQYF. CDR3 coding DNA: TGTGCCAGCAGCCCCGTTGGTAGCGGGATAGGTGACGGGGTGCAGTACTTC.

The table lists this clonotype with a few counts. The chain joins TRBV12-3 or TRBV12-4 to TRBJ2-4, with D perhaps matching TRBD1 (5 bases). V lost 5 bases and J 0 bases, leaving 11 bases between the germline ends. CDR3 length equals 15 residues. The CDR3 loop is CASSLGALAKNIQYF. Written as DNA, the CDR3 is TGTGCCAGCAGTCTAGGGGCTCTAGCCAAAAACATTCAGTACTTC.

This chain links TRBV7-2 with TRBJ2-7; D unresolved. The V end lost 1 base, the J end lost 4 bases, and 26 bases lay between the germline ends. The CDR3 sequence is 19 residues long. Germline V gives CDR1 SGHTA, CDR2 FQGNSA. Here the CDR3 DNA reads TGTGCCAGCAGCTTAGTCCTTTTGACGGGCACGAATCCCTCTTACGAGCAGTACTTC. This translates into CASSLVLLTGTNPSYEQYF.

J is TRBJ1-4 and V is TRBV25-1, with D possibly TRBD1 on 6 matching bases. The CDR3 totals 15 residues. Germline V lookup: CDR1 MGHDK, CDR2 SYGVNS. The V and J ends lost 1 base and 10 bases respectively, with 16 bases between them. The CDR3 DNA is TGTGCCAGCAGTGAATCCGGGGGCCGGGTGGGAAAACTGTTTTTT. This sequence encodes CASSESGGRVGKLFF.

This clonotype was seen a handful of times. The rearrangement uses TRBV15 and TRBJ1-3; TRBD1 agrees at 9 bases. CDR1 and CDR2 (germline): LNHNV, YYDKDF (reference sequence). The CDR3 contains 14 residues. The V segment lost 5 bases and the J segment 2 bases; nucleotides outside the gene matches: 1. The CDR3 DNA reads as TGTGCCACCAGCCGGGACAGGGCTGGAAACACCATATATTTT. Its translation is CATSRDRAGNTIYF.

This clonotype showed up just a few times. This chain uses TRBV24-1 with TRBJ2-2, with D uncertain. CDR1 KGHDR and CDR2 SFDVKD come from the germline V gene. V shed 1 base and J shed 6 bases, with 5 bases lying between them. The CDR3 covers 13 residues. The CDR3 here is CATSDFSAGELFF. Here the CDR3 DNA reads TGTGCCACCAGTGATTTCTCCGCCGGGGAGCTGTTTTTT.

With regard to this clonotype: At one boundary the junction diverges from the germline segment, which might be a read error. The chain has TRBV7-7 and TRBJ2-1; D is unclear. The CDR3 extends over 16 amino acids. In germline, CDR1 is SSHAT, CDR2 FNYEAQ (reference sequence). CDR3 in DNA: TGTGCTAGCAGCTCGGAGCCCTTATTAGCCTACAATGAGCAGTTCTTC. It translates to CASSSEPLLAYNEQFF.